This T cell receptor (beta chain) was sequenced in a study of spatial heterogeneity in lung cancer. V lost 4 bases and J lost 9, with 16 bases in between. The CDR3 is made up of 14 amino acids. Time point indicated: sample taken at primary tumor resection. From tumor, nontumor lung or frozen PBMC, whole RNA was taken unsorted for sequencing. TCRdb re-derived calls from the 5' RACE reads in MiXCR, one entry per CDR3 protein. The table lists some 37,000 distinct CDR3 sequences, roughly 7.4% of them singletons. This clonotype was seen repeatedly, ten times or more. This sequence was found in a male donor with early-stage non-small cell lung cancer. This sequence joins TRBV12-3 or TRBV12-4 and TRBJ2-1; no clear D. The input for sequencing was PBMCs, taken at surgery. CDR3 bases: TGTGCCAGCAGTTCATCCTTTGGAAGCAGTGAGCAGTTCTTC. Translated: CASSSSFGSSEQFF.